A selection of T cell receptor beta chains follows, all from one sample in a study of blood T cell repertoires in COVID-19. Only in-frame clones appear in the TCRdb table, and some are missing; sequencing was by immunoSEQ multiplex PCR. The sample includes some 120,000 clones, roughly 74% of them seen just once. Sequenced material: peripheral blood. The source is a man aged 55 to 69 with acute or convalescent COVID-19. Each CDR3 is given without its conserved first and last residue. A D gene is named only where the DNA matches it firmly.

d_call j_call v_call cdr3_length cdr3_aa
TRBD1 TRBJ2-5 TRBV5-8 14 ASSKPTGGNQETQY
TRBD1 TRBJ1-2 TRBV18 13 ASSSGTGVNYGYT
TRBD1 TRBJ1-4 TRBV28 13 ASSFSTGLREKLF
TRBD2 TRBJ2-3 TRBV7-2 16 ASSLLTSGGRGTDTQY
TRBD1 TRBJ1-5 TRBV7-2 13 ASSDRTGENQPQH
TRBD1 TRBJ1-2 TRBV6-5 11 ASSLGQAYGYT
- TRBJ2-5 TRBV10-2 13 ASSEPGLTQETQY
TRBD2 TRBJ2-7 TRBV5-6 14 ASSELGAGGDGEQY
- TRBJ2-3 TRBV18 14 ASSPQTRGYTDTQY
TRBD2 TRBJ2-3 TRBV7-9 14 ASSILAGALTDTQY
TRBD2 TRBJ2-3 TRBV2 12 ASTYASGGDTQY
TRBD1 TRBJ1-2 TRBV4-2 12 ASSLSQGGDGYT
- TRBJ2-3 TRBV11-2 12 ASSFSPQGDTQY
TRBD2 TRBJ2-3 TRBV6-5 13 ASSRLAGGTDTQY
- TRBJ1-1 TRBV7-3 11 ASSLATNTEAF
- TRBJ1-5 TRBV5-1 12 ASSLGLEGQPQH
- TRBJ1-2 TRBV7-2 12 ASSPRQRLYGYT
TRBD2 TRBJ2-1 TRBV28 13 ASRPTGGRANEQF
TRBD1 TRBJ1-2 TRBV3-1/TRBV3-2 10 ASFDRAYGYT
- TRBJ1-4 TRBV19 14 ASSARGRGANEKLF
TRBD1 TRBJ2-4 TRBV5-1 15 ASSLAGQGRVKNIQY
- TRBJ1-5 TRBV6-6 12 ASSYNPRRQPQH
TRBD2 TRBJ2-1 TRBV7-2 13 ASSPTSGIYNEQF
TRBD1 TRBJ2-2 TRBV5-1 13 ASSSGTVNTGELF
TRBD1 TRBJ1-2 TRBV24-1 13 ATSDPTGTNYGYT
TRBD1 TRBJ2-5 TRBV11-1 12 ASSGDRRIGAQY
- TRBJ2-7 TRBV28 13 ASSRGGTYTYEQY
- TRBJ1-2 TRBV6-5 13 ASSYSRIPNYGYT
TRBD2 TRBJ2-1 TRBV24-1 14 ATSDPKLAGGNEQF
TRBD1 TRBJ1-1 TRBV11-1 11 ASSKGARTEAF
TRBD1 TRBJ1-5 TRBV6-5 13 ASSYRTGGGQPQH
- TRBJ2-2 TRBV19 13 ASSWRTLRTGELF
- TRBJ2-1 TRBV19 10 ASSRLSNEQF
TRBD1 TRBJ2-7 TRBV5-5 14 ASSRDRPQLTYEQY
- TRBJ2-2 TRBV9 12 ASRRLFDTGELF
TRBD1 TRBJ2-7 TRBV19 13 ASSIRRDRTYEQY
TRBD1 TRBJ1-4 TRBV27 12 ASSPGQGGEKLF
- TRBJ1-2 TRBV20-1 11 SASSQILYGYT
- TRBJ1-1 TRBV18 11 ASSANRDTEAF
TRBD1 TRBJ2-1 TRBV5-1 14 ASSFGQASSYNEQF
- TRBJ1-1 TRBV6-6 14 ASSLRSTVQGDEAF
- TRBJ1-1 TRBV18 11 ASSQSGVTEAF
TRBD2 TRBJ2-2 TRBV6-2/TRBV6-3 15 ASSAQLAGGPPGELF
TRBD2 TRBJ2-1 TRBV7-8 14 ASSPHRREGYNEQF
TRBD1 TRBJ1-1 TRBV29-1 11 SVVQGALTEAF
- TRBJ1-2 TRBV6-5 10 ASRLSGYGYT
- TRBJ1-1 TRBV6-1 12 ASSEHGRETEAF
TRBD1 TRBJ1-1 TRBV7-2 12 ASSWNRGSTEAF
TRBD1 TRBJ2-5 TRBV24-1 14 ATSDPTRDRVETQY
TRBD2 TRBJ2-1 TRBV4-1 12 ASSQSLADNEQF
TRBD2 TRBJ2-1 TRBV19 12 ASSGGLAGATQF
- TRBJ1-2 TRBV3-1/TRBV3-2 11 ASSQAVSHGYT
- TRBJ1-1 TRBV19 9 ASSNRAEAF
TRBD1 TRBJ1-3 TRBV9 13 ASSVEGARGNTIY